These 26 T cell receptor beta chains were sequenced from one sample in a study of early T cells in non-severe SARS-CoV-2 infection. TCRdb re-called the 5' RACE reads through MiXCR, storing one row per CDR3 protein. The table has some 30,000 distinct CDR3 sequences, under 4.5% seen once; the top ten hold more than 5%. Material for sequencing was whole blood. Source of these receptors: an adult who was a healthcare worker with PCR-confirmed SARS-CoV-2 infection or an uninfected control (not recorded which).

The rearrangement links TRBV7-6 to TRBJ1-3, with 11 bases aligning to TRBD1. Germline loops: CDR1 SGHVS, CDR2 FNYEAQ. V shed 5 bases, J shed 0 bases, and the junction held 6 bases outside the gene matches. The CDR3 length is 17 residues. The CDR3 region has the DNA TGTGCCAGCAGCGACGGACAGGGGGCGTACTCTGGAAACACCATATATTTT. It encodes CASSDGQGAYSGNTIYF. Together with reference TRBV7-6 and TRBJ1-3, the CDR3 gives the full variable domain: GAGVSQSPRYKVTKRGQDVALRCDPISGHVSLYWYRQALGQGPEFLTYFNYEAQQDKSGLPNDRFSAERPEGSISTLTIQRTEQRDSAMYRCASSDGQGAYSGNTIYFGEGSWLTVV.

This clonotype was seen more than once but under ten times. The chain has TRBV12-3 or TRBV12-4 and TRBJ2-2; TRBD2 agrees at 9 bases. The CDR3 is 19 amino acids. J lost 4 bases, V lost 1 base, and 13 bases had no gene match. CDR3 sequence reads: CASSLVPSGATEGTGELFF. In DNA form, the CDR3 reads TGTGCCAGCAGTTTAGTCCCTAGCGGGGCAACCGAGGGCACCGGGGAGCTGTTTTTT.

The rearrangement links TRBV29-1 to TRBJ2-1, with D tentatively TRBD1 (5 bases). Germline V gene sequence: CDR1 SQVTM, CDR2 ANQGSEA. V dropped 0 bases and J dropped 10 bases, with 10 bases sitting between them. The CDR3 extends over 12 amino acids. This chain's CDR3 is CSVEDWAGEQFF. The CDR3 coding sequence is TGCAGCGTTGAAGATTGGGCAGGGGAGCAGTTCTTC.

This clonotype came up many times. The V call is TRBV3-1, the J call TRBJ2-1; TRBD2 agrees at 10 bases. V dropped 4 bases and J dropped 2; count of bases not matched to a gene: 5. Germline CDR1 LGHDT, CDR2 YNNKEL (reference sequence). This CDR3 comprises 16 residues. CDR3 region: CASSLTSGATYNEQFF. The CDR3 coding sequence is TGTGCCAGCAGCCTTACTAGCGGGGCCACCTACAATGAGCAGTTCTTC.

This clonotype was counted at least ten times. J is TRBJ2-7 and V is TRBV11-2, with 10 bases matching TRBD2. The CDR3 sequence is 15 residues long. Trimming at V came to 4 bases and at J to 3 bases, leaving 6 bases not matched to a gene. The germline V gene has CDR1 SGHAT and CDR2 FQNNGV. The CDR3 region has the DNA TGTGCCAGCAGCTACGGACTAGCGGAATACTACGAGCAGTACTTC. Translated, it gives CASSYGLAEYYEQYF. The variable domain in full, completed from reference TRBV11-2 and TRBJ2-7, reads EAGVAQSPRYKIIEKRQSVAFWCNPISGHATLYWYQQILGQGPKLLIQFQNNGVVDDSQLPKDRFSAERLKGVDSTLKIQPAKLEDSAVYLCASSYGLAEYYEQYFGPGTRLTVT.

This clonotype was counted at least ten times. The V and J genes are TRBV20-1 and TRBJ2-5; D is perhaps TRBD2 (6 bases). Germline lookup yields CDR1 DFQATT and CDR2 SNEGSKA (reference sequence). This CDR3 has 13 residues. V dropped 0 bases and J dropped 7 bases, with 12 bases sitting between them. CDR3 loop: CSARDIRGGTQYF. For the CDR3, the DNA is TGCAGTGCTAGAGATATTCGGGGAGGGACCCAGTACTTC.

The sample holds many counts of this clonotype. The V call is TRBV4-3, the J call TRBJ2-2, with D unresolved. Germline CDR1 is LGHNA and CDR2 is YSLEER. The V end was cut by 4 bases, the J end by 6 bases, with 15 bases between. The CDR3 length is 15 residues. Here the CDR3 reads CASSPSLSLAGELFF. The DNA for the CDR3 is TGCGCCAGCAGCCCCAGTCTATCTCTGGCCGGGGAGCTGTTTTTT.

Ten or more counts support this clonotype. This rearrangement joins TRBV6-2 or TRBV6-3 to TRBJ1-5; D ambiguous. Trimming removed 10 bases from V and 3 bases from J, with 10 bases in between. The germline V gene has CDR1 MNHEY and CDR2 SVGEGT. The CDR3 totals 12 residues. For the CDR3, the DNA is TGTGCCACCTCTTGGACCAATCAGCCCCAGCATTTT. This encodes CATSWTNQPQHF.

There are many counts of this clonotype. The rearrangement links TRBV20-1 to TRBJ2-7; possible D gene TRBD1, 5 bases. Germline V gene data show CDR1 as DFQATT and CDR2 as SNEGSKA (reference sequence). Deletions cut 4 bases from V and 5 bases from J, with 12 bases between. The CDR3 loop spans 12 amino acids. As DNA, the CDR3 is TGCAGTGCTATCTCCCAGGGCCACGAGCAGTACTTC. This sequence encodes CSAISQGHEQYF.

This clonotype was found many times. The rearrangement uses TRBV2 and TRBJ2-3; 11 bases align to TRBD2. Germline V gene sequence: CDR1 SNHLY, CDR2 FYNNEI. The CDR3 is made up of 18 amino acids. V was pared by 8 bases and J by 0 bases, with 13 bases of the junction left unmatched. The CDR3 DNA follows: TGTGCCAGCCTGAGGTGGCTAGCGGGAGGAACTAGCACAGATACGCAGTATTTT. Translated, it gives CASLRWLAGGTSTDTQYF. The entire variable domain, with the rest obtained from reference TRBV2 and TRBJ2-3, is as follows: EPEVTQTPSHQVTQMGQEVILRCVPISNHLYFYWYRQILGQKVEFLVSFYNNEISEKSEIFDDQFSVERPDGSNFTLKIRSTKLEDSAMYFCASLRWLAGGTSTDTQYFGPGTRLTVL.

This clonotype has ten or more counts. The chain employs TRBV12-3 or TRBV12-4 and TRBJ2-7, with TRBD1 identical over 7 bases. V dropped 4 bases and J dropped 2; count of bases not matched to a gene: 5. The CDR3 is made up of 14 amino acids. The CDR3 DNA follows: TGTGCCAGCAGTTCGCAGGGGGTGACCTACGAGCAGTACTTC. Its translation is CASSSQGVTYEQYF.

The table lists this clonotype with many counts. The CDR3 nucleotides are TGCGCCAGCAGTGCGACAGGGGGCCCTTACAATGAGCAGTTCTTC. Protein sequence: CASSATGGPYNEQFF. This rearrangement joins TRBV10-1 to TRBJ2-1, with TRBD1 matching over 10 bases. The CDR3 sequence is 15 residues long. Germline loops: CDR1 WNHNN, CDR2 SYGVQD (reference sequence). J lost 4 bases, V lost 4 bases, and 4 bases had no gene match.

This clonotype was counted at least ten times. The CDR3 is CASSFRTGLRRTEAFF. CDR3 DNA sequence: TGTGCCAGCAGTTTCCGGACAGGGTTAAGGAGAACTGAAGCTTTCTTT. The chain employs TRBV12-3 or TRBV12-4 and TRBJ1-1, with TRBD1 matching 8 bases. The trim removed 3 bases at V and 5 bases at J, leaving 11 bases unmatched. This CDR3 is built from 16 residues.

This clonotype came up many times. V is TRBV19 and J is TRBJ2-7; TRBD1 agrees at 7 bases. V shed 3 bases and J 1 base; nucleotides not matched to a gene: 3. Germline CDR1 is LNHDA and CDR2 is SQIVND (reference sequence). The length of the CDR3 is 14 residues. CDR3: CASSIRDRSYEQYF. The CDR3 DNA follows: TGTGCCAGTAGTATTAGGGACAGATCCTACGAGCAGTACTTC.

Many counts were recorded for this clonotype. The rearrangement joins TRBV5-1 to TRBJ2-1; TRBD2 matches at 9 bases. The CDR3 is made up of 17 amino acids. Germline V CDR1 and CDR2: SGHRS, YFSETQ. The V and J ends lost 0 bases and 5 bases, in that order; junction bases with no gene match: 9. The CDR3 DNA reads TGCGCCAGCAGCTTGGAGGCGGGAGGGCCGGCGGACAATGAGCAGTTCTTC. This encodes CASSLEAGGPADNEQFF.

In its sample, this clonotype was seen many times. The chain carries TRBV19 and TRBJ2-1; D might be TRBD1 (5 bases). With 4 bases removed from V and 0 bases from J, the gap between germline ends came to 13 bases. Germline V gene lookup returns CDR1 LNHDA and CDR2 SQIVND (reference sequence). The CDR3 totals 16 residues. CDR3 nucleotide sequence: TGTGCCAGTAGTAAGCAGGGAACAGGCTCCTACAATGAGCAGTTCTTC. The encoded protein is CASSKQGTGSYNEQFF.

This clonotype was counted at least ten times. The chain employs TRBV7-8 and TRBJ2-2; 9 bases map to TRBD2. The CDR3 runs to 16 residues. Germline CDR1 SGHVS, CDR2 FQNEAQ. V gave up 5 bases and J gave up 6 bases; unmatched junction bases: 10. DNA for the CDR3: TGTGCCAGCAGCCTCAGTAGCGGGAGCGTGTCCGGGGAGCTGTTTTTT. Translated: CASSLSSGSVSGELFF.

In its sample, this clonotype was seen many times. The rearrangement joins TRBV5-1 to TRBJ2-3; D unclear. Between the trimmed V and J ends, which lost 3 bases and 2 bases, there was a span of 4 bases. CDR1 SGHRS and CDR2 YFSETQ come from the germline V gene. This CDR3 comprises 12 residues. CDR3 protein: CASSWDTDTQYF. CDR3 DNA sequence: TGCGCCAGCAGCTGGGACACAGATACGCAGTATTTT.

Of note for this clonotype: It may be a read error: a sequence one base away is much more abundant. The rearrangement uses TRBV5-1 and TRBJ1-4; D is unresolved. Trimming stripped 5 bases from V and 2 bases from J, with 13 bases between. This CDR3 has 15 amino acids. CDR1 and CDR2 (germline): SGHRS, YFSETQ. The CDR3: CASREVTATNEKLFF. DNA for the CDR3: TGCGCCAGCAGAGAGGTAACTGCTACTAATGAAAAACTGTTTTTT.

This clonotype was counted at least ten times. The chain employs TRBV20-1 and TRBJ1-1; D remains ambiguous. CDR1 and CDR2 from the germline V gene are DFQATT and SNEGSKA (reference sequence). The ends were cut back, 6 bases at V and 1 base at J, with 9 bases in the middle. The length of the CDR3 is 12 residues. As DNA, the CDR3 is TGCAGTGCGAGGACGGCGAACACTGAAGCTTTCTTT. Encoded protein: CSARTANTEAFF.

This clonotype was detected only a few times. The V call is TRBV4-1, the J call TRBJ2-7, with a weak D call TRBD1 (6 bases). CDR1 and CDR2 from the germline V gene are MGHRA and YSYEKL. CDR3 length: 16 amino acids. The ends were cut back, 4 bases at V and 0 bases at J, with 16 bases in the middle. CDR3 amino acids: CASSPEIQGASYEQYF. The CDR3 coding sequence is TGCGCCAGCAGCCCTGAAATACAGGGTGCCTCCTACGAGCAGTACTTC.

In this sample, this clonotype turned up many times. V gene TRBV6-2 or TRBV6-3 combines with J gene TRBJ2-2, with D possibly being TRBD1 (6 bases). Germline assignment: CDR1 MNHEY and CDR2 SVGEGT. The CDR3 covers 16 residues. V was pared by 3 bases and J by 4 bases, with 15 bases between. CDR3 loop: CASSYEGGVGTGELFF. The DNA for the CDR3 is TGTGCCAGCAGTTATGAAGGGGGAGTCGGCACCGGGGAGCTGTTTTTT.

This clonotype was seen ten or more times. This chain uses TRBV7-9 with TRBJ2-7; D ambiguous. This CDR3 contains 12 residues. Between the trimmed V and J ends, which lost 4 bases and 6 bases, there was a span of 10 bases. Germline CDR1 SEHNR, CDR2 FQNEAQ (reference sequence). The CDR3 DNA is TGTGCCAGCAGCTCCCATGATTCCGAGCAGTACTTC. Translated, it gives CASSSHDSEQYF.

This clonotype has only a few counts. The chain has TRBV20-1 and TRBJ2-2; D may correspond to TRBD1 or TRBD2 (5 bases each). The CDR3 runs 16 residues. The germline CDR1 and CDR2 sequences are DFQATT and SNEGSKA (reference sequence). Between the trimmed V and J ends, which lost 2 bases and 9 bases, there was a span of 22 bases. Here the CDR3 DNA reads TGCAGTGCTAGATCCGGCCGGGGCAGATTTGTACGGGAGCTGTTTTTT. Translation gives CSARSGRGRFVRELFF.

There are many counts of this clonotype. The chain uses TRBV2 and TRBJ2-2, with D perhaps matching TRBD2 (6 bases). The CDR3 spans 14 residues. From germline, CDR1 is SNHLY and CDR2 FYNNEI. V shed 7 bases and J shed 6 bases, with 15 bases lying between them. This chain's CDR3 is CASMSGRPPGELFF. The CDR3 DNA sequence: TGTGCCAGCATGTCCGGGAGACCTCCCGGGGAGCTGTTTTTT.

This clonotype has ten or more counts. The chain links TRBV4-1 to TRBJ2-7; weak D call: TRBD1 (6 bases). The CDR3 is made up of 14 amino acids. The ends were cut back, 5 bases at V and 4 bases at J, with 15 bases in the middle. The germline CDR1 and CDR2 sequences are MGHRA and YSYEKL. CDR3 sequence (DNA): TGCGCCAGCAGCTCGGACAGCTTGGGATACGAGCAGTACTTC. Translated, it gives CASSSDSLGYEQYF.